These 32 T cell receptor beta chains share one sample of origin, sequenced in a study of tumor-infiltrating lymphocytes in localized non-small cell lung cancer. Using immunoSEQ multiplex PCR, the repertoire was profiled, and TCRdb retains in-frame clones only, with some absent. The repertoire holds around 16,000 clones, with 55% to 70% as singletons. Sequencing was carried out using lung tumor tissue. The receptors were sampled from a human donor with non-small cell lung cancer.

Notes on this clone: The junction and the germline gene differ at one end; a read error may be behind it. The V call is TRBV5-6, the J call TRBJ2-3; the D is unclear. The CDR3 is made up of 16 amino acids. Germline V lookup: CDR1 SGHDT, CDR2 YYEEEE. The CDR3 spells CASSLALGRHTNTQYF. CDR3 sequence (DNA): TGTGCCAGCAGCTTGGCCCTAGGAAGACACACAAATACGCAGTATTTT.

The chain employs TRBV19 and TRBJ2-2, with D perhaps matching TRBD2 (6 bases). V dropped 4 bases and J dropped 4 bases, with 10 bases sitting between them. CDR1 and CDR2 from the germline V gene are LNHDA and SQIVND (reference sequence). This CDR3 is 14 amino acids long. Written as DNA, the CDR3 is TGTGCCAGTAGTAGCGGGGATGTCACCGGGGAGCTGTTTTTT. Its protein product is CASSSGDVTGELFF.

This clone was found once. This chain uses TRBV28 with TRBJ1-1, with unresolved D. The germline V gene encodes CDR1 MDHEN and CDR2 SYDVKM. The germline V and J ends were trimmed by 7 bases and 11 bases, with 23 bases remaining between them. The CDR3 extends over 14 amino acids. The CDR3: CASTGTRLIPEAFF. The CDR3 nucleotides read TGTGCCAGCACCGGAACTAGACTGATCCCGGAGGCTTTCTTT.

The rearrangement links TRBV5-6 to TRBJ1-1; 8 bases line up with TRBD1. Trimming at V came to 5 bases and at J to 3 bases, leaving 3 bases not matched to a gene. Germline CDR1 SGHDT, CDR2 YYEEEE. The CDR3 extends over 13 amino acids. CDR3 loop: CASRPTGDTEAFF. The CDR3 DNA sequence: TGTGCCAGCAGACCGACAGGGGACACTGAAGCTTTCTTT.

This sequence joins TRBV7-4 and TRBJ2-7; D may be TRBD2 (5 bases). The CDR3 consists of 15 residues. Germline V lookup: CDR1 SGHVT, CDR2 SQSDAQ. The V end lost 1 base, the J end lost 2 bases, and 12 bases lay between the germline ends. Written as DNA, the CDR3 is TGTGCCAGCAGCTTAGAACTAGGCTTCCCCTACGAGCAGTACTTC. As protein: CASSLELGFPYEQYF.

This clone was detected only once. The chain uses TRBV11-2 and TRBJ2-7; either TRBD1 or TRBD2 may fit D (5 bases each). Trimming removed 1 base at V and 7 bases at J, with 17 bases between. There are 15 residues in the CDR3. Germline V lookup: CDR1 SGHAT, CDR2 FQNNGV. The CDR3 nucleotides read TGTGCCAGCAGCTTAGGATCCGCAGGGCCGGGGGAGCAGTACTTC. The encoded protein is CASSLGSAGPGEQYF. Variable domain in full (rest from reference TRBV11-2 and TRBJ2-7): EAGVAQSPRYKIIEKRQSVAFWCNPISGHATLYWYQQILGQGPKLLIQFQNNGVVDDSQLPKDRFSAERLKGVDSTLKIQPAKLEDSAVYLCASSLGSAGPGEQYFGPGTRLTVT.

This chain links TRBV7-9 with TRBJ1-6; perhaps TRBD1 as D (5 bases). Trimming removed 5 bases from V and 8 bases from J, with 16 bases in between. The germline V gene has CDR1 SEHNR and CDR2 FQNEAQ (reference sequence). This CDR3 has 15 amino acids. The CDR3 bases are TGTGCCAGCAGCGACTCGAGGGGTTGGGATTCACCCCTCCACTTT. Protein sequence: CASSDSRGWDSPLHF. The whole variable domain, filled in from reference TRBV7-9 and TRBJ1-6, reads DTGVSQNPRHKITKRGQNVTFRCDPISEHNRLYWYRQTLGQGPEFLTYFQNEAQLEKSRLLSDRFSAERPKGSFSTLEIQRTEQGDSAMYLCASSDSRGWDSPLHFGNGTRLTVT.

CDR3 in amino acids: CASSPSGGRSSAGELFF. The CDR3 DNA reads as TGTGCCAGCAGCCCCTCAGGGGGTAGATCGTCGGCCGGGGAGCTGTTTTTT. J is TRBJ2-2 and V is TRBV7-6; 7 nucleotides line up with TRBD1. The CDR3 loop spans 17 amino acids. After removal of 5 bases from V and 6 bases from J, the junction contained 15 bases not matched to a gene. The germline V gene has CDR1 SGHVS and CDR2 FNYEAQ.

A few counts support this clone. The chain links TRBV10-2 to TRBJ1-2, with 7 nucleotides matching TRBD1. V lost 1 base and J lost 4; bases outside the gene matches: 12. CDR1 and CDR2 (germline): WSHSY, SAAADI. This CDR3 comprises 17 residues. CDR3 in amino acids: CASSEYATGEAIYGYTF. The CDR3 coding sequence is TGCGCCAGCAGTGAGTACGCCACAGGGGAGGCGATCTATGGCTACACCTTC.

In regard to this clone: Compared with germline, one end of the junction differs, possibly owing to a read error. V is TRBV6-5 and J is TRBJ1-1, with D perhaps TRBD1 (6 bases). Germline V lookup: CDR1 MNHEY, CDR2 SVGAGI. The CDR3 spans 16 residues. The CDR3 here is CASSYLATQGNTEAFF. The CDR3 region has the DNA TGTGCCAGCAGCTACTTAGCTACACAGGGGAACACTGAAGCTTTCTTT.

By its share, this clone is medium-sized. As DNA, the CDR3 is TGTGCCAGCAGTGATACCGGGGCAGGCAATCAGCCCCAGCATTTT. Its protein product is CASSDTGAGNQPQHF. The V gene is TRBV2, the J gene TRBJ1-5; tentatively, D is TRBD1 (5 bases). With 3 bases removed from V and 2 bases from J, the gap between germline ends came to 11 bases. The CDR3 consists of 15 residues. The V gene's germline CDR1 is SNHLY and CDR2 FYNNEI.

The chain couples TRBV7-9 to TRBJ1-2; D is perhaps TRBD1 (6 bases). The V end lost 5 bases, the J end lost 1 base, and 14 bases lay between the germline ends. The CDR3 contains 15 residues. Germline assignment: CDR1 SEHNR and CDR2 FQNEAQ (reference sequence). CDR3 DNA sequence: TGTGCCAGCAGCCCTGGACAGAGGATTAACTATGGCTACACCTTC. This gives the protein CASSPGQRINYGYTF.

The rearrangement links TRBV27 to TRBJ1-4, with D possibly being TRBD1 (6 bases). CDR3 size: 14 residues. The germline V gene encodes CDR1 MNHEY and CDR2 SMNVEV (reference sequence). The V gene lost 9 bases and the J gene lost 3 bases, with 14 bases spanning the gap. The CDR3 reads CASSGGASNEKLFF. The CDR3, as DNA: TGTGCCAGTTCGGGGGGGGCCTCTAATGAAAAACTGTTTTTT.

The chain carries TRBV18 and TRBJ1-1; D is perhaps TRBD1 (6 bases). The CDR3 covers 17 residues. Germline lookup yields CDR1 KGHSH and CDR2 LQKENI. V was trimmed by 2 bases and J by 1 base, leaving 17 bases between them. Written as DNA, the CDR3 is TGTGCCAGCTCACCATCGAACCCAAACAGGGAGAACACTGAAGCTTTCTTT. Translating it yields CASSPSNPNRENTEAFF. The entire variable domain, with the rest obtained from reference TRBV18 and TRBJ1-1, is as follows: NAGVMQNPRHLVRRRGQEARLRCSPMKGHSHVYWYRQLPEEGLKFMVYLQKENIIDESGMPKERFSAEFPKEGPSILRIQQVVRGDSAAYFCASSPSNPNRENTEAFFGQGTRLTVV.

The J gene is TRBJ1-2, the V gene TRBV10-3; 10 nucleotides align to TRBD1. The junction had 12 bases not matched to a gene; V was cut back by 6 bases and J by 5 bases. The CDR3 consists of 16 residues. Germline CDR1 ENHRY, CDR2 SYGVKD. For the CDR3, the DNA is TGTGCCATCAGGCCATCTCCGGGACAGGGGAATTATGGCTACACCTTC. It specifies CAIRPSPGQGNYGYTF.

This chain links TRBV4-1 with TRBJ2-2, with 8 nucleotides matching TRBD2. The V gene's germline CDR1 is MGHRA and CDR2 YSYEKL. The V and J ends lost 3 bases and 0 bases, in that order; junction bases with no gene match: 6. The CDR3 consists of 17 residues. CDR3 in DNA: TGCGCCAGCAGCCAGTTTACTAGCGGCTCGAACACCGGGGAGCTGTTTTTT. Amino acid sequence: CASSQFTSGSNTGELFF.

This chain uses TRBV9 with TRBJ1-2; TRBD1 is a possible D gene (6 bases). CDR1 is SGDLS and CDR2 is YYNGEE in the germline V gene. CDR3 length: 15 residues. Trimming removed 0 bases at V and 8 bases at J, with 17 bases between. For the CDR3, the DNA is TGTGCCAGCAGCGTAGGACAGGCGTCGTTTGGGGGCTACACCTTC. Amino acid sequence: CASSVGQASFGGYTF. Filled out from reference TRBV9 and TRBJ1-2, the complete variable domain reads DSGVTQTPKHLITATGQRVTLRCSPRSGDLSVYWYQQSLDQGLQFLIQYYNGEERAKGNILERFSAQQFPDLHSELNLSSLELGDSALYFCASSVGQASFGGYTFGSGTRLTVV.

J is TRBJ2-3 and V is TRBV14; D is unresolved. The CDR3 has 15 residues. The germline V gene has CDR1 SGHDN and CDR2 FVKESK. The germline V and J ends were trimmed by 0 bases and 4 bases, with 11 bases remaining between them. This CDR3 is CASSQDVDGADTQYF. CDR3 nucleotide sequence: TGTGCCAGCAGCCAAGATGTTGATGGGGCAGATACGCAGTATTTT.

In its sample, this clone was seen a few times. The chain recombines TRBV5-1 with TRBJ1-1; D uncertain. CDR1 and CDR2 from the germline V gene are SGHRS and YFSETQ. The length of the CDR3 is 13 residues. With 1 base removed from V and 4 bases from J, the gap between germline ends came to 8 bases. CDR3 DNA sequence: TGCGCCAGCAGCTTGCAGGCAACCACTGAAGCTTTCTTT. It codes for CASSLQATTEAFF. The variable domain in full, completed from reference TRBV5-1 and TRBJ1-1, reads KAGVTQTPRYLIKTRGQQVTLSCSPISGHRSVSWYQQTPGQGLQFLFEYFSETQRNKGNFPGRFSGRQFSNSRSEMNVSTLELGDSALYLCASSLQATTEAFFGQGTRLTVV.

This chain joins TRBV11-2 and TRBJ2-3, with D possibly matching TRBD2 (7 bases). This CDR3 has 16 amino acids. V shed 4 bases and J shed 0 bases, with 14 bases lying between them. Germline CDR1 reads SGHAT; CDR2 reads FQNNGV. CDR3 amino acids: CASSSLGGLSTDTQYF. The CDR3 nucleotides are TGTGCCAGCAGCTCATTAGGGGGACTAAGCACAGATACGCAGTATTTT.

V usage is TRBV6-6 and J usage is TRBJ1-1; 7 bases are shared with TRBD1. J was trimmed by 1 base and V by 5 bases; bases with no gene match: 4. Germline CDR1 reads MNHNY; CDR2 reads SVGAGI (reference sequence). This CDR3 has 14 amino acids. The CDR3 DNA sequence: TGTGCCAGCAGTAGCACAGGGGCGAACACTGAAGCTTTCTTT. The encoded protein is CASSSTGANTEAFF.

The chain is built from TRBV5-1 and TRBJ2-7; 12 positions agree with TRBD1. Germline lookup yields CDR1 SGHRS and CDR2 YFSETQ. The CDR3 spans 16 residues. Trimming removed 1 base from V and 4 bases from J; junction bases left unmatched: 6. The CDR3 loop reads CASSLMGTGGRYEQYF. The CDR3 DNA follows: TGCGCCAGCAGCTTGATGGGGACAGGGGGCCGTTACGAGCAGTACTTC. The complete variable domain, with remaining parts taken from reference TRBV5-1 and TRBJ2-7, reads KAGVTQTPRYLIKTRGQQVTLSCSPISGHRSVSWYQQTPGQGLQFLFEYFSETQRNKGNFPGRFSGRQFSNSRSEMNVSTLELGDSALYLCASSLMGTGGRYEQYFGPGTRLTVT.

J is TRBJ2-2 and V is TRBV11-3; 10 bases are shared with TRBD1. Germline V gives CDR1 SGHNT, CDR2 YENEEA. The ends lost 5 bases at V and 3 bases at J; junction bases unmatched: 3. The CDR3 extends over 15 amino acids. The CDR3 sequence is CASSLGQGYTGELFF. The CDR3 nucleotides read TGTGCCAGCAGCCTGGGACAGGGGTACACCGGGGAGCTGTTTTTT.

This clone was seen more than once but under ten times. This chain uses TRBV5-1 with TRBJ1-6, with D tentatively TRBD1 (5 bases). The CDR3 spans 13 residues. Germline values: CDR1 SGHRS, CDR2 YFSETQ. V shed 0 bases and J shed 11 bases, with 9 bases lying between them. CDR3 in amino acids: CASSLGGTPPLHF. The DNA of the CDR3 is TGCGCCAGCAGCTTGGGGGGCACTCCACCCCTCCACTTT.

The chain carries TRBV5-1 and TRBJ1-1; 7 bases map to TRBD1. The CDR3 contains 14 residues. Trimming removed 2 bases from V and 5 bases from J; junction bases left unmatched: 6. Germline lookup yields CDR1 SGHRS and CDR2 YFSETQ. DNA of the CDR3: TGCGCCAGCAGCTTCTTAGACAGGGAGACTGAAGCTTTCTTT. Translated, it gives CASSFLDRETEAFF.

Here the CDR3 reads CASSYRTGNTEAFF. The CDR3 DNA sequence: TGTGCCAGCAGCTACCGGACAGGGAATACTGAAGCTTTCTTT. The chain joins TRBV7-9 to TRBJ1-1; 8 bases fit TRBD1. V shed 4 bases, J shed 5 bases, and the junction held 6 bases outside the gene matches. Germline V gene sequence: CDR1 SEHNR, CDR2 FQNEAQ (reference sequence). The CDR3 sequence is 14 residues long.

The rearrangement uses TRBV28 and TRBJ2-3; no firm D call. The CDR3 covers 13 residues. The V gene lost 6 bases and the J gene lost 0 bases, with 7 bases spanning the gap. From germline, CDR1 is MDHEN and CDR2 SYDVKM. The DNA for the CDR3 is TGTGCCAGCAGCGAAACAAGCACAGATACGCAGTATTTT. It codes for CASSETSTDTQYF. The whole variable domain, remainder taken from reference TRBV28 and TRBJ2-3, is DVKVTQSSRYLVKRTGEKVFLECVQDMDHENMFWYRQDPGLGLRLIYFSYDVKMKEKGDIPEGYSVSREKKERFSLILESASTNQTSMYLCASSETSTDTQYFGPGTRLTVL.

This clone has a handful of counts. This rearrangement joins TRBV7-2 to TRBJ2-7; D unclear. The V end was cut by 1 base, the J end by 5 bases, with 15 bases between. The CDR3 spans 15 residues. Germline CDR1 is SGHTA and CDR2 is FQGNSA. CDR3 nucleotides: TGTGCCAGCAGCTTAGGCTCTGGGTTTCGTGACGAGCAGTACTTC. It codes for CASSLGSGFRDEQYF.

This chain joins TRBV25-1 and TRBJ1-1, with 8 positions matching TRBD1. The CDR3 covers 12 residues. The junction had 3 bases not matched to a gene; V was cut back by 4 bases and J by 8 bases. Germline V lookup: CDR1 MGHDK, CDR2 SYGVNS. CDR3 sequence reads: CASSGGDREAFF. DNA for the CDR3: TGTGCCAGCAGTGGCGGGGACAGGGAAGCTTTCTTT.

This chain connects TRBV12-5 to TRBJ2-5; no reliable D call. Per germline, CDR1 LGHNT and CDR2 FRNRAP. Trimming removed 4 bases at V and 2 bases at J, with 11 bases between. CDR3 length equals 14 residues. CDR3 bases: TGTGCTAGTGGTTCCCCGGACGGGCAAGAGACCCAGTACTTC. Protein: CASGSPDGQETQYF. Complete variable domain (other parts from reference TRBV12-5 and TRBJ2-5): DARVTQTPRHKVTEMGQEVTMRCQPILGHNTVFWYRQTMMQGLELLAYFRNRAPLDDSGMPKDRFSAEMPDATLATLKIQPSEPRDSAVYFCASGSPDGQETQYFGPGTRLLVL.

The chain joins TRBV19 to TRBJ1-5, with TRBD1 matching 7 bases. This CDR3 region has 14 residues. After removal of 4 bases from V and 3 bases from J, the junction contained 3 bases not matched to a gene. The germline V gene encodes CDR1 LNHDA and CDR2 SQIVND (reference sequence). CDR3 nucleotide sequence: TGTGCCAGTAGTAAGGGACAGATCAATCAGCCCCAGCATTTT. It is translated as CASSKGQINQPQHF.

This clone came up a few times. This chain joins TRBV6-1 and TRBJ1-1, with D maybe TRBD1 (5 bases). The V end was cut by 2 bases, the J end by 2 bases, with 9 bases between. The germline V gene encodes CDR1 MNHNS and CDR2 SASEGT. The length of the CDR3 is 14 residues. CDR3 loop: CASSEMQGNTEAFF. CDR3 DNA sequence: TGTGCCAGCAGTGAAATGCAGGGCAACACTGAAGCTTTCTTT.